This T cell receptor (beta chain) was captured by sequencing in a study of beta chain features in type 1 diabetes listed by TCRdb under 2018. Study-level background: Mean age, gender distribution, total cell number and subset yield did not differ between patients and healthy donors. Regulatory and stem cell-like memory subsets were obtained from only 8 patients and about 8 healthy donors, while naive and central memory subsets were obtained from all 30 or so donors. In the study, TCRB repertoires of sorted circulating CD4+ T cell subsets from recently diagnosed type 1 diabetes patients were compared with those of matched healthy donors. A total of 85 million to 140 million sorted cells were examined across all samples, and the number of cells per subset was strongly correlated with RNA yield.

The High Capacity cDNA Reverse Transcription Kit was used to reverse transcribe all of the isolated RNA, meaning that expressed TCRB transcripts were what got sequenced. Deep immunoSEQ sequencing was applied to naive, central memory and regulatory T cell samples, giving an average of roughly 3.5 million total reads per sample. After sorted cells were lysed in RLT buffer, RNA was extracted with DNase-treated RNeasy Micro or Mini kits, with the choice depending on cell number. To prevent cross-contamination, each cell subset was processed individually, whereas patient and healthy donor samples were processed jointly. TCRB sequences were amplified from cDNA with the immunoSEQ multiplex PCR, producing 87-bp fragments spanning the CDR3 region. The amplicons were sequenced using the Illumina HiSeq platform. Concerning the study's data processing: Synthetic template baselines were used to correct PCR bias computationally, reads within Hamming distance 2 were collapsed, and singletons that could not be merged were discarded. Reads were aligned against IMGT so that V, D and J genes, CDR3 length and insertions or deletions at six rearrangement sites could be assigned. Within each subset, clonotype counts were normalized to the number of sorted cells before true diversity and Gini coefficients were calculated with the tcR R package. The overlap coefficient, calculated on TCRB nucleotide sequences, was used to measure repertoire sharing. Out-of-frame TCRB sequences from naive cells were analyzed as a proxy for the pre-selection repertoire. TCRdb mirrors the immuneACCESS table, restricted to in-frame sequences. Some clones are absent from its copies; in checked studies, under half trace to an unresolved V gene, and the reason for the others is unknown. V and J calls and clone size are those listed in that table; D and trimming were worked out from the DNA. The sample includes 200,000 to 300,000 clones, with just over 20% observed a single time. The ten top clones hold 0.025% to 0.035% of the sample.

Including cysteine and phenylalanine, the CDR3 has 12 amino acids. Only the CDR3 DNA is retained, 36 bases long and in frame from the first base. The trim is 6 bases for V and 3 bases for J, with a gap of 6 bases between the germline ends. The germline V gene supplies CDR1 KGHSH and CDR2 LQKENI. Only a few counts were recorded for this clone. The antigen it binds to is not known. No base quality information exists; no much larger clone differs at one position. On the study overall, not on this receptor specifically: Because cDNA was sequenced instead of genomic DNA, activated cells with high expression could be over-represented, although the groups did not differ in activation or CD3 levels. Naive, central memory and regulatory TCRB repertoires appeared more similar among patients than among healthy donors. Type 1 diabetes patients showed a moderate but significant shortening of TCRB CDR3 length in all four CD4+ subsets. Because small numbers of individuals were included in the HLA sub-analyses, any influence of HLA type on TCRB rearrangement was left unresolved. Shorter templates might have been favored by PCR, but patient and control samples were amplified and corrected together, so both groups would have been affected equally by any skew. Patients with type 1 diabetes made fewer insertions and deleted more nucleotides at VDJ recombination sites, implying thymic rearrangement abnormalities.

Each donor gave one peripheral blood draw, approximately 100 mL on average, collected into heparinised tubes. A BD FACSAria II was used to sort naive, central memory, regulatory and stem cell-like memory CD4+ T cells with a panel that included CD45RO, CCR7, CD25, CD127, CD95 and CD27. A purity above 95% was achieved for all sorted populations. PBMCs were isolated right away by Lymphoprep density gradient centrifugation and were stained directly, without culture. So that batch effects would be minimized, each experiment stained and sorted samples in pairs, pairing one healthy donor with one patient.

This clonotype was obtained from a woman in her forties with type 1 diabetes. Sequencing input: naive CD4+ T cells from blood. Read against the paper, the sample's cell subset or site label means: true naive CD4+ T cells. Recombination connected TRBV18 to TRBJ2-1; TRBD1 is a possible D gene, resting on 5 matching bases. The DNA sequence reads TGTGCCAGCTCCAGGGACTACAATGAGCAGTTCTTC. This yields the protein CASSRDYNEQFF.